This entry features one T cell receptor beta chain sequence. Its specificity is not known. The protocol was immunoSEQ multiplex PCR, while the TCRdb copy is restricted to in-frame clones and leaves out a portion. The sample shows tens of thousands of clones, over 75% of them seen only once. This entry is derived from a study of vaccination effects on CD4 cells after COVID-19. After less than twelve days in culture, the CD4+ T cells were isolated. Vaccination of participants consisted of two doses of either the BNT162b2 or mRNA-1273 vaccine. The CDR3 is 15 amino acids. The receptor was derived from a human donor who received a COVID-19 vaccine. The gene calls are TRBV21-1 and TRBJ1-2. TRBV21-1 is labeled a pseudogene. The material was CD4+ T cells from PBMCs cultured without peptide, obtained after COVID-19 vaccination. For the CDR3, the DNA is TGTGCCAGCAGCAAAGAGGGGGGAGCGTACTATGGCTACACCTTC. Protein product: CASSKEGGAYYGYTF.